This is a list of T cell receptor beta chains from one sample in a study of T cells expressing NK-cell markers. After re-calling the 5' RACE reads, TCRdb lists one entry per CDR3 protein, DNA absent. The ten top clones account for 20%, within a sample of roughly 150,000 distinct CDR3 sequences. Material for sequencing was blood T cells: a sorted CD56 or NKG2C T cell subset, CD4+ or CD8+ T cells, or bulk PBMC T cells (not recorded which). The receptors stem from a man aged 18-69 years in good health. The CDR3 runs from the conserved cysteine through the conserved F or W.

>TRBJ2-5|TRBV2
CATIGRQQETQYF
>TRBJ2-7|TRBV5-6
CASSLGDRGPEQYF
>TRBJ1-2|TRBV3-1
CATTPGTGRFHGYTF
>TRBJ1-2|TRBV6-5
CASSLDIYYYGYTF
>TRBJ2-3|TRBV25-1
CASSELTGVDTQYF
>TRBJ1-1|TRBV24-1
CATRDRGPAGEAFF
>TRBJ1-1|TRBV19
CASRDGARGTEAFF
>TRBJ2-1|TRBV10-3
CAISENRAGSYNEQFF
>TRBJ2-3|TRBV20-1
CSVRSGGDADTQYF
>TRBJ2-5|TRBV7-9
CASRPGTSGFQETQYF
>TRBJ2-5|TRBV27
CASSSFLGGNQETQYF
>TRBJ1-1|TRBV11-2
CASRYGTLNTEAFF
>TRBJ2-3|TRBV27
CASSFEPSGTDTQYF
>TRBJ2-3|TRBV12-3/TRBV12-4
CASSLSGGLSDTQYF
>TRBJ2-3|TRBV12-3/TRBV12-4
CASRAGVGRTDTQYF
>TRBJ2-3|TRBV12-3/TRBV12-4
CASNIFGARTDTQYF
>TRBJ2-7|TRBV7-6
CASSLGTSGNSYEQYF
>TRBJ2-7|TRBV20-1
CSARDLWKGTGGSYEQYF
>TRBJ2-1|TRBV6-5
CASSLGASKNNEQFF
>TRBJ2-2|TRBV9
CASSDPGGNTGELFFF
>TRBJ1-1|TRBV2
CASRETGGAYTEAFF
>TRBJ2-1|TRBV7-8
CASSLGGGANNEQFF
>TRBJ1-6|TRBV5-6
CASSPGPVYNSPLHF
>TRBJ2-7|TRBV7-9
CASSSTGTGAYEQYF
>TRBJ2-7|TRBV5-1
CASSLAGERYEQYF
>TRBJ2-2|TRBV6-5
CASSYSGQPGAGELFF
>TRBJ1-1|TRBV4-1
CASTSGTGTVAFF
>TRBJ1-5|TRBV12-3/TRBV12-4
CASSWTGVGNQPQHF
>TRBJ1-1|TRBV4-1
CASSPLGTGDPKNTEAFF
>TRBJ2-3|TRBV28
CASRVGRKVHQYF
>TRBJ2-7|TRBV3-1
CASSQWDRGYEQYF
>TRBJ2-2|TRBV6-4
CASSVAGGTGELFF
>TRBJ2-3|TRBV9
CASSVQRGGSETDTQYF
>TRBJ2-1|TRBV7-6
CASSPAGGLSYNEQFF
>TRBJ2-5|TRBV5-5
CASSLVGLAGGETQYF
>TRBJ1-2|TRBV15
CATSRDQQGLYGYTF
>TRBJ2-1|TRBV19
CASSIGLAGVLSYNEQFF
>TRBJ2-2|TRBV5-6
CASSLRDQGRSTGELFF
>TRBJ2-5|TRBV6-1
CASSPTGVQETQYF
>TRBJ2-3|TRBV4-1
CASSQSVAGGPADTQYF
>TRBJ2-1|TRBV7-3
CASSVVGGALNEQFF
>TRBJ2-5|TRBV6-5
CASSPLTGVEETQYF
>TRBJ1-1|TRBV13
CASSDARTEAFF
>TRBJ2-1|TRBV20-1
CSPGQGNEQFF
>TRBJ2-5|TRBV5-8
CASSFLPGLASETQYF
>TRBJ1-3|TRBV12-3/TRBV12-4
CASSPQGSGNTIYF
>TRBJ2-6|TRBV19
CASTQSMGANVLTF
>TRBJ2-7|TRBV7-9
CASSLGIGQGWYEQYF
>TRBJ2-7|TRBV19
CATAGGLFGEQYF
>TRBJ2-1|TRBV7-9
CASSLGGESRFF
>TRBJ2-5|TRBV14
CASSLTYQETQYF
>TRBJ2-7|TRBV7-9
CASSSSGVKNFGQYF
>TRBJ2-3|TRBV3-1
CATSAWDTQYF
>TRBJ2-5|TRBV11-2
CASSLLAAIQETQYF